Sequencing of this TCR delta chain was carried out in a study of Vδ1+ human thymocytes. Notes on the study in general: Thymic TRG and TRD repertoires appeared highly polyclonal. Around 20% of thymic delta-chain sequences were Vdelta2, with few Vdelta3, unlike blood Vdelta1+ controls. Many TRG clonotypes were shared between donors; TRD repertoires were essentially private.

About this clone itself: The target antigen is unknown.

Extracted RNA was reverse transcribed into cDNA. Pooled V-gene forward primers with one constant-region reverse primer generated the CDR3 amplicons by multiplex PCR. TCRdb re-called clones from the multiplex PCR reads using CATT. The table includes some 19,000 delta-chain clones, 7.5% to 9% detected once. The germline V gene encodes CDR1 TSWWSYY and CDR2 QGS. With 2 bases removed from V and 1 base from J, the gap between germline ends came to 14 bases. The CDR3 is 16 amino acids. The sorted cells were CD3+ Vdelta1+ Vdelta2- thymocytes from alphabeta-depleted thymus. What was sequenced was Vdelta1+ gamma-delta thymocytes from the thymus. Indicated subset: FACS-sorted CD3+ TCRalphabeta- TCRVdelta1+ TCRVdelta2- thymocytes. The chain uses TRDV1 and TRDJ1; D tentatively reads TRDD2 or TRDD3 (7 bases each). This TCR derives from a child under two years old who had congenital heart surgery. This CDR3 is CALGEFLLGPTDKLIF. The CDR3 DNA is TGTGCTCTTGGGGAATTCCTACTGGGGCCCACCGATAAACTCATCTTT.